These 5 T cell receptor beta chains were sequenced from one sample in a study of cytomegalovirus exposure and HLA in healthy donors. PCR used 60 Vbeta primers and 13 Jbeta primers. Generated by immunoSEQ multiplex PCR, the TCRdb table keeps only in-frame clones and is missing some. The data hold about 210,000 clones, with roughly 87% observed a single time. The sample taken for sequencing was PBMCs. Receptors were obtained from a boy aged 2-15 years in good health and CMV-seronegative.

This clone was detected once. The chain couples TRBV6-1 to TRBJ2-5; maybe TRBD1 (6 bases). This CDR3 contains 15 residues. V dropped 1 base and J dropped 4 bases, with 13 bases sitting between them. Germline-derived CDR1 and CDR2 are MNHNS and SASEGT. This CDR3 is CASSEDRAMRETQYF. In DNA form, the CDR3 reads TGTGCCAGCAGTGAAGACAGGGCGATGAGAGAGACCCAGTACTTC.

This chain connects TRBV9 to TRBJ2-7; possibly TRBD1 for D (5 bases). Germline loops: CDR1 SGDLS, CDR2 YYNGEE. The CDR3 spans 13 residues. V lost 4 bases, J lost 4 bases, and 12 bases lay in between. DNA for the CDR3: TGTGCCAGCAGCCCACCAGGGATTTACGAGCAGTACTTC. Amino acids: CASSPPGIYEQYF.

Details on this clone: This is likely a read error, given that the CDR3 carries no conserved phenylalanine or tryptophan at its end. This chain joins TRBV9 and TRBJ2-3; TRBD2 agrees at 9 bases. Germline V gives CDR1 SGDLS, CDR2 YYNGEE. J lost 2 bases, V lost 0 bases, and 4 bases had no gene match. This CDR3 has 16 amino acids. DNA of the CDR3: TGTGCCAGCAGCGTAGGGCCTAGCGGGGACACAGATACGCAGTATCTT. The encoded protein is CASSVGPSGDTDTQYL.

This chain uses TRBV5-1 with TRBJ2-3, with 9 bases aligning to TRBD2. The CDR3 totals 15 residues. Germline loops: CDR1 SGHRS, CDR2 YFSETQ. J gave up 3 bases and V 0 bases, and 2 bases lay outside the gene matches. The CDR3 protein is CASSLEAGGTDTQYF. For the CDR3, the DNA is TGCGCCAGCAGCTTGGAGGCGGGGGGGACAGATACGCAGTATTTT. The variable domain in full, completed from reference TRBV5-1 and TRBJ2-3, reads KAGVTQTPRYLIKTRGQQVTLSCSPISGHRSVSWYQQTPGQGLQFLFEYFSETQRNKGNFPGRFSGRQFSNSRSEMNVSTLELGDSALYLCASSLEAGGTDTQYFGPGTRLTVL.

This clone was found a few times. The V gene is TRBV19, the J gene TRBJ1-1; no clear D gene. The CDR3 spans 11 residues. Germline V gene sequence: CDR1 LNHDA, CDR2 SQIVND (reference sequence). Trimming took off 7 bases at V and 7 bases at J, with 10 bases between the two ends. The CDR3 nucleotides are TGTGCCAGTATTTTACAGAGTGAAGCTTTCTTT. The encoded protein is CASILQSEAFF.